This TCR beta chain stems from a study of T cells in Graves' hyperthyroidism and ophthalmopathy. The TCR beta CDR3 regions underwent amplification using RNA transcripts as the source. With the HTBI primer set, the TCR CDR3 went through a first round of RT-PCR. TCRdb re-called the multiplex PCR reads through MiXCR, storing one row per CDR3 protein. The table includes around 430,000 distinct CDR3 sequences, around 14% detected once. V gave up 4 bases and J gave up 4 bases, with 17 bases separating them. CDR3 size: 15 residues. Germline assignment: CDR1 SGHRS and CDR2 YFSETQ. Comments on this clonotype: What it recognizes is unknown.

Notes on the study in general: Blood also contained most expanded thyroid clonotypes above 0.001. Patients with ophthalmopathy were separated from those with stable hyperthyroidism by a 13 V-J model.

Clinicians diagnosed patients from clinical symptoms, serum thyroxine and TRAb, thyroid ultrasound and orbital computed tomography. This chain links TRBV5-1 with TRBJ2-5; perhaps D is TRBD1 or TRBD2 (5 bases each). The specimen was blood. This receptor was identified in a woman in her thirties with Graves' hyperthyroidism. CDR3 amino acids: CASSPGTLALETQYF. The CDR3 nucleotides are TGCGCCAGCAGCCCCGGGACGCTAGCTCTAGAGACCCAGTACTTC.